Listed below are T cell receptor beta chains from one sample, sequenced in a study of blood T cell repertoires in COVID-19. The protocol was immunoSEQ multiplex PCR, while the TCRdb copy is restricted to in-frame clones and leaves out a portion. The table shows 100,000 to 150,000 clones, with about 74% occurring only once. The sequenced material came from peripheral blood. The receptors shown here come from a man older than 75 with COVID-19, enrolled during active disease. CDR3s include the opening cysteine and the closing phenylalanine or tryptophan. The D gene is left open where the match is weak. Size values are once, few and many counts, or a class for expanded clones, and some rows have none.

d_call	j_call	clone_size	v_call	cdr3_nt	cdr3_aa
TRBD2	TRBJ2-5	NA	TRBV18	TGTGCCAGCTCACCACCGGTTCTAGCGGGACTACAAGAGACCCAGTACTTC	CASSPPVLAGLQETQYF
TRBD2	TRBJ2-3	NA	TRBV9	TGTGCCAGCAGCCCGAGACTAGCGAGCACAGATACGCAGTATTTT	CASSPRLASTDTQYF
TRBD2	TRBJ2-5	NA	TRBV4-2	TGTGCCAGCAGCCGGGTAGCGGGAGGGATCGAGACCCAGTACTTC	CASSRVAGGIETQYF
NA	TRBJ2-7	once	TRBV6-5	TGTGCCAGCAGTTACGAGCATAGCGGCTCCTACGAGCAGTACTTC	CASSYEHSGSYEQYF
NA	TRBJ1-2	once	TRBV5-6	TGTGCCAGCAGCTTGTACCAGGGGCCCGGCTACACCTTC	CASSLYQGPGYTF
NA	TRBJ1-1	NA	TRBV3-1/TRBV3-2	TGTGCCAGCAGCCATCTCGGGGTCTTGAACACTGAAGCTTTCTTT	CASSHLGVLNTEAFF
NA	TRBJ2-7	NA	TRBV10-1	TGCGCCAGCAGTACCGTCCCACTTACAGGGACCTCCTACGAGCAGTACTTC	CASSTVPLTGTSYEQYF
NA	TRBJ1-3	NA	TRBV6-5	TGTGCCAGCAGTTACGGCGCGGGACGGCCTGGAAACACCATATATTTT	CASSYGAGRPGNTIYF
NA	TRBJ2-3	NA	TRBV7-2	TGTGCCAGCAGCTTAAGCGGGCTTCAGGCAGATACGCAGTATTTT	CASSLSGLQADTQYF
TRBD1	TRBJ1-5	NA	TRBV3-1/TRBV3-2	TGTGCCAGCAGCCAAATGACAGGGCCCAATCAGCCCCAGCATTTT	CASSQMTGPNQPQHF
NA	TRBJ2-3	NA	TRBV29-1	TGCAGCGTTGGGGCCCGCCTCTACACAGATACGCAGTATTTT	CSVGARLYTDTQYF
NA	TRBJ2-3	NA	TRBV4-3	TGCGCCAGCAGCCAAGACAGGGGCACAGATACGCAGTATTTT	CASSQDRGTDTQYF
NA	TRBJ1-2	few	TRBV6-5	TGTGCCAGCATGCCCCCAGGGTCGGGCGGCTACACCTTC	CASMPPGSGGYTF
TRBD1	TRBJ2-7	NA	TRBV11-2	TGTGCCAGCAGCTCGACAGGGATGTACGAGCAGTACTTC	CASSSTGMYEQYF
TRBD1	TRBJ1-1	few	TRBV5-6	TGTGCCAGCACCCGGACAGGGTGGAACACTGAAGCTTTCTTT	CASTRTGWNTEAFF
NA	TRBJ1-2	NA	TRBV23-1	TGCGCCAGCAGTCATTCGGGGCCGGGGGGTGGCTACACCTTC	CASSHSGPGGGYTF
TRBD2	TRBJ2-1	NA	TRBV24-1	TGTGCCACCAGTGACCCCTACTCTAGCGGGGTCTACAATGAGCAGTTCTTC	CATSDPYSSGVYNEQFF